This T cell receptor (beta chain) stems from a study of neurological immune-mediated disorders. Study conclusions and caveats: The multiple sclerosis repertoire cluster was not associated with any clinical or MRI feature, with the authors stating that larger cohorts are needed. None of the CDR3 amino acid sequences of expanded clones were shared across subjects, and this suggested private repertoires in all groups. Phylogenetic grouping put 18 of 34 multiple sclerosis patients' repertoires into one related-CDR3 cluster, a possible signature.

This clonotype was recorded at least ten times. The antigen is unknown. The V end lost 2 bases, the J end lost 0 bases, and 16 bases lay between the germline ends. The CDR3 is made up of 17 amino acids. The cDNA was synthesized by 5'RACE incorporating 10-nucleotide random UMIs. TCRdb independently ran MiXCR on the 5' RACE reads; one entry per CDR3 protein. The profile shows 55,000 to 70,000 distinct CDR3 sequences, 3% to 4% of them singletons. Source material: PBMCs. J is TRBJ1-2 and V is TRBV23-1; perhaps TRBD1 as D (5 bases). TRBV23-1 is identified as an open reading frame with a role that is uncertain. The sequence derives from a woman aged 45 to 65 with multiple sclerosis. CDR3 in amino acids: CASSQQGRTSTNYGYTF. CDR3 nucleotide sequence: TGCGCCAGCAGTCAACAGGGCAGGACGTCGACTAACTATGGCTACACCTTC.